This paragraph reports one TCR beta chain. This clonotype has more than one count but fewer than ten. This receptor's antigen is unknown. The record has no base qualities; no much larger clone is one base away. From a lookup of the germline V gene, CDR1 and CDR2 are SQVTM and ANQGSEA. The CDR3 sequence holds 11 residues, the cysteine and phenylalanine included. The only DNA kept is the CDR3, 33 bases in frame from the first base. This sample was taken from a study of T cells in Graves' hyperthyroidism and ophthalmopathy (dated by TCRdb to between 2017 and 2020). Context from the whole study: Peripheral blood samples were taken at the time of initial diagnosis, prior to any treatment. The paper describes TCR Vbeta CDR3 sequencing of some 130 peripheral blood samples, made up of 40 to 45 ophthalmopathy patients, over 70 hyperthyroidism patients and about 17 progressor patients. The study also compared thyroid tissue and blood T-cell repertoires from five or six Graves' hyperthyroidism patients. To identify distinguishing TCR V-J signatures, a discovery cohort of about a hundred patients was used, comprising some 45 with Graves' ophthalmopathy and under 60 with stable Graves' hyperthyroidism. Once sampling was done, hyperthyroidism patients were given methimazole at a starting dose of 30 mg daily, whereas ophthalmopathy patients were given high-dose intravenous methylprednisolone. The roughly 91 discovery patients were randomly divided into training and test sets at a 7:3 ratio. An independent validation cohort of about 19 hyperthyroidism patients and some 15 patients who later progressed to ophthalmopathy tested prospective prediction of ophthalmopathy. What the study reported, not specific to this receptor: A 13 V-J signature model separated ophthalmopathy from stable hyperthyroidism, with 87.88% sensitivity and 81.08% specificity in cross-validation and 80%/75% in testing. Most expanded thyroid clonotypes (frequency above 0.001) were also found in blood, which suggests that blood repertoires may mirror thyroid immune responses. No statistical method was used to set the sample size in advance, and investigators knew the group allocation. In validation, progression to ophthalmopathy was predicted by the model with 70% to 71% sensitivity and roughly 72% specificity, a median of about 6.4 months before onset.

In the ophthalmopathy patients, disease was moderately to severely active, with a Clinical Activity Score of 3 or more, a NOSPECS grade of 4 or more, and a duration of less than 3 months. Exclusion was applied to patients with uncontrolled infections, other autoimmune diseases, pregnancy or lactation. Clinical symptoms, serum thyroxine and TRAb, thyroid ultrasound, and orbital computed tomography formed the basis for the diagnoses. PBMCs were isolated from 7.5 to 10 ml of fresh peripheral blood by Ficoll-Paque density gradient centrifugation. Total RNA was extracted using Trizol reagent, and RNA quality was assessed on an Agilent 2100 Bioanalyzer. The TCR beta CDR3 regions were amplified from the RNA transcripts. The first round of RT-PCR for the TCR CDR3 was performed with the HTBI primer set and the Qiagen OneStep RT-PCR kit. Libraries were constructed in a second round of multiplex PCR, after which size selection and purification were carried out. The libraries were sequenced on an Illumina HiSeq2000 using paired-end 100 bp reads. Per the original workflow: SOAPnuke was used to process the raw data, throwing out any read that contained adapters or uncalled bases, had a mean Phred below 15, or lacked an exact constant-primer or identifier match. High-quality paired reads were merged with COPE v1.2.5, and unique nucleotide sequences were defined as clonotypes. MiTCR v1.1 was used to align clonotypes to the IMGT TRBV, TRBD and TRBJ reference segments. Only V-J combinations with frequency above 0.0001, covering about 99% of repertoires, were analysed. The TCS score was defined as the ratio of F50 (clonal expansion) to E x V (chaos), calculated using BLOSUM62-based TCRdist between CDR3 peptides within each V-J. Welch's t-statistics and random forest reduced 450 to 600 V-J features to roughly 13, which were used in a naive Bayes classifier (R e1071). Starting from the raw public reads, TCRdb applied fastp trimming at Q25, assembled clones with MiXCR and retained in-frame beta chains. One record per CDR3 amino acid sequence lists the most common genes and DNA. In this record, the V and J calls reflect TCRdb's handling and not the investigators' own analysis. This sample gives about 640,000 distinct CDR3 sequences in total; about 14% of them show up just once. The top ten clones comprise roughly an eighth of the sample.

The sequenced sample was blood. The TCR originated in a woman aged 50 to 60 with Graves' ophthalmopathy. The sequence joins TRBV29-1 to TRBJ2-7; the D gene remains uncertain. The nucleotides are TGCAGTGTAGGAGCGTGGAACGAGCAGTACTTC. The encoded protein is CSVGAWNEQYF.